This T cell receptor (beta chain) was observed in a study of blood T cell repertoires in COVID-19. Overall study context: The analysed material was cDNA or gDNA that came from T cells, B-cell-depleted T cells, or PBMCs.

In the source study's methods: Amplification of reference gene primers provided the estimated nucleated cell counts. Clones were read by immunoSEQ multiplex PCR, and TCRdb kept only the in-frame ones, dropping some. V, J and clone size are taken as reported in that table, and D and trimming were inferred from the DNA itself. Counted here are around 75,000 clones, 75% to 90% occurring once; the ten biggest clones make up 9.5% to 15%. Germline CDR1 SGHVS, CDR2 FQNEAQ. The trim removed 5 bases at V and 4 bases at J, leaving 9 bases unmatched. This CDR3 has 16 residues. The chain links TRBV7-8 to TRBJ2-2; 8 positions match TRBD1. This sequence was found in a man aged 50 or older with COVID-19, enrolled during active disease. The sequencing sample was made of peripheral blood. Written as DNA, the CDR3 is TGTGCCAGCAGCCCCGCCCCGACAGGGGTCACCGGGGAGCTGTTTTTT. This gives the protein CASSPAPTGVTGELFF.